A selection of T cell receptor beta chains follows, all from one sample in a study of T cells in Graves' hyperthyroidism and ophthalmopathy. TCRdb ran MiXCR on the multiplex PCR reads and lists one entry per CDR3 protein. This table has more than 500,000 distinct CDR3 sequences, roughly 15% appearing once. The source material was blood. These receptors were taken from a woman aged 25 to 45 with Graves' ophthalmopathy. Both conserved end residues are part of each CDR3. The D gene is left open where the match is weak. Clone size is stated in some rows and not others, as once, few, many or a class when expanded.

v_call	d_call	j_call	clone_size	cdr3_nt	cdr3_aa
TRBV6-2/TRBV6-3	NA	TRBJ1-1	many	TGTGCCAGCAGTTACCCCTTCACAGGGATGAACACTGAAGCTTTCTTT	CASSYPFTGMNTEAFF
TRBV11-2	NA	TRBJ2-1	NA	TGTGCCAGCAGCTTATATCGGGTTGGCGAGCAGTTCTTC	CASSLYRVGEQFF
TRBV3-1	TRBD1	TRBJ2-5	many	TGTGCCAGCAGCCCCCGACAGGGCCTAGGAGAGACCCAGTACTTC	CASSPRQGLGETQYF
TRBV20-1	NA	TRBJ2-7	NA	TGCAGTGCTAGAGAGCAGGGGGGGGGGCTAGGCGAGCAGTACTTC	CSAREQGGGLGEQYF
TRBV15	NA	TRBJ1-2	many	TGTGCCACCAGCAGAGACTATCAGAGTTTCCTTAACTATGGCTACACCTTC	CATSRDYQSFLNYGYTF
TRBV7-2	NA	TRBJ1-5	many	TGTGCCAGCTCGCCTTTCAACAGGGTTATGGGTCAGCCCCAGCATTTT	CASSPFNRVMGQPQHF
TRBV2	NA	TRBJ2-7	once	TGTGCCAGCAGCCCGGGGGTCTCGTTGACCTACGAGCAGTACTTC	CASSPGVSLTYEQYF
TRBV7-2	NA	TRBJ1-5	NA	TGTGCCAGCAGCCTCACGGGTGGGGGTTGGGGAGATACGCAGCATTTT	CASSLTGGGWGDTQHF
TRBV5-1	NA	TRBJ2-1	many	TGCGCCAGCAGCTGGGTGTCCGCCGACAATGAGCAGTTCTTC	CASSWVSADNEQFF
TRBV11-2	NA	TRBJ2-4	few	TGTGCCAGCAGCTTAGATCGGAGACTGCTTGGCATTCAGTACTTC	CASSLDRRLLGIQYF
TRBV28	NA	TRBJ2-7	many	TGTGCCAGCAGTCCTAATTGGGACGGTACCTACGAGCAGTACTTC	CASSPNWDGTYEQYF
TRBV6-1	NA	TRBJ2-7	few	TGTGCCAGCAGTACGGACAGCGGGACTACCGAGCGGTACTTC	CASSTDSGTTERYF
TRBV28	TRBD1	TRBJ1-1	many	TGTGCCAGCAGGGTCACAGGGGGCTCGATGTCTGAAGCTTTCTTT	CASRVTGGSMSEAFF
TRBV9	NA	TRBJ2-7	few	TGTGCCAGCAGCCCACGGGGGAGGTCGGGAACCTACGAGCAGTACTTC	CASSPRGRSGTYEQYF
TRBV30	TRBD1	TRBJ1-4	many	TGTGCCTGGACTGAACCCGGGACAGGAGAAAAACTGTTTTTT	CAWTEPGTGEKLFF